One sample yielded the 7 T cell receptor beta chains listed below, sequenced in a study of healthy donors' naive CD4 and CD8 T cells. A linear amplification protocol produced the TCR libraries from 500 ng of total RNA. TCRdb re-called the reads through MiXCR, storing one row per CDR3 protein. There are about 200,000 distinct CDR3 sequences in the sample; around 80% occur only once, and more than 2% lies in the top ten. Sequencing input: naive CD4+ and CD8+ T cells sorted from blood, pooled from several donors. Source of these receptors: a pool of human donors in good health; the sample pools cells from several healthy donors.

CDR3: CSVEDLTNTDTQYF. The CDR3 DNA reads as TGCAGCGTTGAAGATCTGACCAACACAGATACGCAGTATTTT. This chain connects TRBV29-1 to TRBJ2-3; D is uncertain. CDR1 is SQVTM, CDR2 ANQGSEA, per germline. Trimming took off 0 bases at V and 2 bases at J, with 9 bases between the two ends. This CDR3 comprises 14 residues.

This rearrangement joins TRBV29-1 to TRBJ1-2; TRBD1 agrees at 7 bases. V lost 6 bases and J lost 0; bases outside the gene matches: 10. The CDR3 contains 15 residues. From germline, CDR1 is SQVTM and CDR2 ANQGSEA. CDR3 nucleotide sequence: TGCAGCGTCTCACCCCGGGACAGCTCTAACTATGGCTACACCTTC. Translation gives CSVSPRDSSNYGYTF.

The chain recombines TRBV29-1 with TRBJ1-1; perhaps TRBD1 as D (5 bases). V dropped 4 bases and J dropped 2 bases, with 8 bases sitting between them. Germline loops: CDR1 SQVTM, CDR2 ANQGSEA. The CDR3 is made up of 12 amino acids. The CDR3 here is CSVVQVNTEAFF. In nucleotides, the CDR3 is TGCAGCGTTGTACAGGTCAACACTGAAGCTTTCTTT.

The gene calls are TRBV19 and TRBJ1-1, with D hard to call. The CDR3 is made up of 13 amino acids. From germline, CDR1 is LNHDA and CDR2 SQIVND (reference sequence). V was pared by 3 bases and J by 8 bases, with 13 bases between. CDR3 coding DNA: TGTGCCAGTAGTATTCTATCGGCAGTCGAAGCTTTCTTT. It is translated as CASSILSAVEAFF.

The rearrangement joins TRBV6-5 to TRBJ2-5; the match to TRBD2 covers 14 bases. V was clipped by 4 bases and J by 5 bases; unmatched bases: 3. Germline lookup yields CDR1 MNHEY and CDR2 SVGAGI. The CDR3 loop spans 15 amino acids. The DNA of the CDR3 is TGTGCCAGCAGTTCTCGGACTAGCGGGAGGGAGACCCAGTACTTC. Its protein product is CASSSRTSGRETQYF.

The chain links TRBV19 to TRBJ2-1; 9 nucleotides align to TRBD2. Germline lookup yields CDR1 LNHDA and CDR2 SQIVND (reference sequence). CDR3 size: 18 residues. V shed 0 bases, J shed 6 bases, and the junction held 12 bases outside the gene matches. CDR3 coding DNA: TGTGCCAGTAGTATAGATTCTACTTTTGCTAGCGGGGTCAATGAGCAGTTCTTC. It yields the protein CASSIDSTFASGVNEQFF.

The V gene is TRBV6-2 or TRBV6-3, the J gene TRBJ1-1; possibly TRBD1 for D (6 bases). CDR1 is MNHEY, CDR2 SVGEGT, per germline. With 0 bases removed from V and 5 bases from J, the gap between germline ends came to 13 bases. The CDR3 length is 15 residues. The CDR3 loop reads CASSYSRGAWTEAFF. CDR3 in DNA: TGTGCCAGCAGTTACTCGAGGGGGGCTTGGACTGAAGCTTTCTTT.